The rows below give T cell receptor beta chains drawn from one sample of a study of vaccination and CD4 T cells after COVID-19. One entry per CDR3 protein results from TCRdb running MiXCR on the PCR reads. This table has about 25,000 distinct CDR3 sequences, over 45% appearing once. Their cognate antigens are unknown. Sequenced sample: CD4+ T cells from blood, cultured in vitro. The receptor source for this set is a human donor who had recovered from COVID-19. The CDR3 runs from the conserved cysteine through the conserved F or W. D genes are given only for firm matches. Not all rows give a size; the values are once, few, many and, for expanded clones, a class.

v_call,clone_size,d_call,j_call,cdr3_nt,cdr3_aa
TRBV2,.,TRBD1,TRBJ1-5,TGTGCCAGCAACAGGGGTAGCAATCAGCCCCAGCATTTT,CASNRGSNQPQHF
TRBV20-1,few,TRBD2,TRBJ2-3,TGCAGTGCTAGAGGAAGCGGGGGGGCACATAATACGCAGTATTTT,CSARGSGGAHNTQYF
TRBV24-1,.,.,TRBJ1-1,TGTGCCACCTCGGGTCGAGGGGGGGAAACTGAAGCTTTCTTT,CATSGRGGETEAFF
TRBV18,.,.,TRBJ2-3,TGTGCCAGCTGTCAGTCAGATACGCAGTATTTT,CASCQSDTQYF
TRBV6-2/TRBV6-3,.,.,TRBJ2-2,TGTGCCAGCAGTCCAGGATTTGGGGAGCTGTTTTTT,CASSPGFGELFF
TRBV24-1,.,TRBD2,TRBJ2-7,TGTGCCACCAGTGATTTTGCTAGCGGGAGATACGAGCAGTACTTC,CATSDFASGRYEQYF
TRBV5-6,.,.,TRBJ1-5,TGTGCCAGCAGTTCCCGGGGTTATAGCAATCAGCCCCAGCATTTT,CASSSRGYSNQPQHF
TRBV12-3/TRBV12-4,.,.,TRBJ1-2,TGTGCCACGCAGACGGACGGAGCTCTCTATGGCTACACCTTC,CATQTDGALYGYTF
TRBV24-1,.,.,TRBJ1-5,TGTGCCACCAGTGTGTCCGGCAATCAGCCCCAGCATTTT,CATSVSGNQPQHF
TRBV20-1,.,.,TRBJ2-7,TGCAGTGCTAGAGTTGGGGTAGGCGAGCAGTACTTC,CSARVGVGEQYF
TRBV7-9,.,.,TRBJ1-3,TGTGCCAACAGCTTAATTCGACAGACTTCTGGAAACACCATATATTTT,CANSLIRQTSGNTIYF
TRBV20-1,.,.,TRBJ2-5,TGCAGTGCCGAGGTAGAGACCCAGTACTTC,CSAEVETQYF
TRBV12-3/TRBV12-4,.,TRBD1,TRBJ2-2,TGTGCCAGCAGTATGACAGGGGTGGTCGGGGAGCTGTTTTTT,CASSMTGVVGELFF
TRBV9,.,.,TRBJ2-7,TGTGCCAGCAGCGTAGTAGCGGAGTCGAGCTCCTACGAGCAGTACTTC,CASSVVAESSSYEQYF
TRBV24-1,.,.,TRBJ2-5,TGTGCCACCAGTGAACCTGACAGCCAAGAGACCCAGTACTTC,CATSEPDSQETQYF
TRBV27,few,.,TRBJ1-2,TGTGCCAGCAGTTTATCCGTCGGCAGGGCCTATGGCTACACCTTC,CASSLSVGRAYGYTF
TRBV7-9,.,TRBD2,TRBJ2-3,TGTGCCAGCAGCTTAATTTTCGGACTAGCAGGCACAGATACGCAGTATTTT,CASSLIFGLAGTDTQYF
TRBV5-6,.,TRBD2,TRBJ2-1,TGTGCCAGCAGCCTACTAGCGATGTTATACAATGAGCAGTTCTTC,CASSLLAMLYNEQFF
TRBV20-1,few,.,TRBJ2-3,TGCAGTGCTAGCCGAGCAGATACGCAGTATTTT,CSASRADTQYF
TRBV10-2,once,.,TRBJ1-2,TGCGCCAGCAGGGATTGGGGCCAAACTGAGGGCTACACCTTC,CASRDWGQTEGYTF
TRBV2,few,.,TRBJ2-3,TGTGCCAGCAGTGGGGCCACAGATACGCAGTATTTT,CASSGATDTQYF
TRBV11-3,.,.,TRBJ1-1,TGTGCCAGCAGCTTAGAGGGGAACTGGGATGAAGCTTTCTTT,CASSLEGNWDEAFF
TRBV19,.,TRBD1,TRBJ1-2,TGTGCCAGTAGTCCGACGGGACAGACCAACTATGGCTACACCTTC,CASSPTGQTNYGYTF
TRBV5-4,.,.,TRBJ1-2,TGTGCCAGCAGCCTTGACAGCCTTTATGGCTACACCTTC,CASSLDSLYGYTF
TRBV28,.,TRBD2,TRBJ2-7,TGTGCCATCGCGAGCGGGGGGTCTAACTACGAGCAGTACTTC,CAIASGGSNYEQYF
TRBV29-1,.,.,TRBJ2-5,TGCAGCGCCCTGGCAGGGGCTGAGACCCAGTACTTC,CSALAGAETQYF
TRBV5-1,.,TRBD2,TRBJ2-7,TGCGCCAGCAGCGTGACTAGCAGTCACTACGAGCAGTACTTC,CASSVTSSHYEQYF
TRBV15,.,.,TRBJ2-5,TGTGCCACCAGCAGAGATCGACCCCCGGAGACCCAGTACTTC,CATSRDRPPETQYF
TRBV27,.,.,TRBJ2-3,TGTGCCAGCAGTTTATCGGGCGATACGCAGTATTTT,CASSLSGDTQYF
TRBV5-1,.,TRBD2,TRBJ2-1,TGCGCCAGCAGCTTGGGGGTAGCGGGGCCCCTCAATGAGCAGTTCTTC,CASSLGVAGPLNEQFF
TRBV20-1,.,TRBD2,TRBJ2-3,TGCAGTGCAGCTAGCGGGGGGTTCGGCACAGATACGCAGTATTTT,CSAASGGFGTDTQYF
TRBV20-1,.,.,TRBJ2-7,TGCAGTGCTAGATTATCCTGGGGGACGTTCGCGGGAAACGAGCAGTACTTC,CSARLSWGTFAGNEQYF
TRBV20-1,.,TRBD2,TRBJ2-3,TGCAGTGCTAGAGTCGGGCTAGCGGGAGGCCTAGCTTGGGCAGATACGCAGTATTTT,CSARVGLAGGLAWADTQYF
TRBV11-2,.,TRBD1,TRBJ1-2,TGTGCCAGCAGCCCGGACAGGGGTTTGACCTATGGCTGCACCTTC,CASSPDRGLTYGCTF
TRBV6-1,.,TRBD1,TRBJ2-2,TGTGCCAGCAGTGCCATAGGGGGACAGGGTTTGAACACCGGGGAGCTGTTTTTT,CASSAIGGQGLNTGELFF
TRBV5-1,few,.,TRBJ2-2,TGCGCCAGCAGCTTGGGACTACAGGGAACCGGGGAGCTGTTTTTT,CASSLGLQGTGELFF
TRBV20-1,few,TRBD1,TRBJ2-3,TGCAGTGCTAGCCCGGGACAGACCTACGCAGATACGCAGTATTTT,CSASPGQTYADTQYF
TRBV7-2,.,TRBD2,TRBJ2-5,TGTGCCAGCAGCCGGGGGGGGACTAACCAAGAGACCCAGTACTTC,CASSRGGTNQETQYF
TRBV19,few,.,TRBJ1-1,TGTGCCAGTAAAGTTTTGGAGAGCGGGAGCACTGAAGCTTTCTTT,CASKVLESGSTEAFF
TRBV6-2/TRBV6-3,.,.,TRBJ1-1,TGTGCCAGCAGTTACACCCAGGCTCCTCGGAACACTGAAGCTTTCTTT,CASSYTQAPRNTEAFF
TRBV12-3/TRBV12-4,.,TRBD2,TRBJ2-3,TGTGCCAGCAGCCGACACGGACAAGGACTAGCGGGAGGGGGAGATACGCAGTATTTT,CASSRHGQGLAGGGDTQYF
TRBV4-2,once,TRBD2,TRBJ2-1,TGTGCCAGCAGCCAAGGGAATCTAGCGGGAGTCTCTGAGCAGTTCTTC,CASSQGNLAGVSEQFF
TRBV7-2,.,TRBD2,TRBJ2-3,TGTGCCAGCAGCTTCTGGCGGGGGGGGGATACGCAGTATTTT,CASSFWRGGDTQYF
TRBV28,.,TRBD1,TRBJ1-1,TGTGCCAGCCGGACAGGCCGCCGATTAGCTTTCTTT,CASRTGRRLAFF
TRBV11-3,.,.,TRBJ1-5,TGTGCCAGCAGCTTGGGGTACCCGGGCCCCAATCAGCCCCAGCATTTT,CASSLGYPGPNQPQHF
TRBV9,once,.,TRBJ2-3,TGTGCCAGCAGCGTATCCGGGACCATAACAGATACGCAGTATTTT,CASSVSGTITDTQYF
TRBV30,.,.,TRBJ2-3,TGTGCCCTGAGGGGGTTTACAGATACGCAGTATTTT,CALRGFTDTQYF
TRBV7-2,.,TRBD1,TRBJ1-6,TGTGCCAGCAGCTTACCGGGACAGGGTTCACCCCTCCACTTT,CASSLPGQGSPLHF